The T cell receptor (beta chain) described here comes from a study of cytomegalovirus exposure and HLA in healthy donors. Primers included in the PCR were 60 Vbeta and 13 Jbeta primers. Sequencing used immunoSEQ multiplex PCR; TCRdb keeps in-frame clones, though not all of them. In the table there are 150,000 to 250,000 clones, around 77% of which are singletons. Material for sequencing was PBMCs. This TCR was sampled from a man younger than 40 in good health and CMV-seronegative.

CDR3: CASSVGLFQETQYF. For the CDR3, the DNA is TGTGCCAGCAGCGTAGGTCTATTCCAAGAGACCCAGTACTTC. This chain joins TRBV9 and TRBJ2-5; D is ambiguous. V lost 0 bases and J lost 1, with 7 bases in between. The CDR3 covers 14 residues. The V gene's germline CDR1 is SGDLS and CDR2 YYNGEE.